Shown below are 29 T cell receptor beta chains from a single sample sequenced in a study of blood T cell repertoires in COVID-19. TCRdb's copy holds only in-frame clones and misses some; the assay was immunoSEQ multiplex PCR. The sample shows about 220,000 clones, approximately 78% of them seen only once. What was sequenced was peripheral blood. These receptors originate from a woman between 65 and 79 years old with COVID-19, enrolled during active disease.

The chain uses TRBV20-1 and TRBJ1-1; D gene ambiguous. The CDR3 contains 11 residues. The V end lost 7 bases, the J end lost 5 bases, and 11 bases lay between the germline ends. CDR1 is DFQATT, CDR2 SNEGSKA, per germline (reference sequence). The DNA for the CDR3 is TGCAGTGGACGGGGTGGGACTGAAGCTTTCTTT. It yields the protein CSGRGGTEAFF.

The chain employs TRBV3-1 (or the pseudogene TRBV3-2) and TRBJ1-1; a weak D match, TRBD1 (5 bases). This CDR3 has 16 residues. CDR1 is LGHDT and CDR2 is YNNKEL in the germline V gene (reference sequence). Trimming stripped 4 bases from V and 1 base from J, with 16 bases between. As DNA, the CDR3 is TGTGCCAGCAGCCCGACCGTACAGGTAAAGAACACTGAAGCTTTCTTT. Amino acids: CASSPTVQVKNTEAFF.

The chain is built from TRBV6-2 or TRBV6-3 and TRBJ2-1; possibly TRBD1 for D (5 bases). Germline values: CDR1 MNHEY, CDR2 SVGEGT. V lost 4 bases to trimming and J lost 6 bases, with 10 bases between them. The CDR3 length is 13 residues. The CDR3 loop is CASSSHRFNEQFF. In DNA form, the CDR3 reads TGTGCCAGCAGTTCTCACAGGTTCAATGAGCAGTTCTTC.

The table lists this clone with a few counts. This chain connects TRBV28 to TRBJ1-3, with TRBD1 as a possible D gene (5 bases). The germline gives CDR1 MDHEN, CDR2 SYDVKM. The length of the CDR3 is 16 residues. Trimming took 5 bases from V and 0 from J, leaving 14 bases between them. CDR3 bases: TGTGCCAGCAGTCGCCCTGGGGCAATCTCTGGAAACACCATATATTTT. Translating gives CASSRPGAISGNTIYF.

The chain recombines TRBV2 with TRBJ1-5; 10 bases agree with TRBD1. The CDR3 length is 15 residues. Trimming at V came to 1 base and at J to 6 bases, leaving 3 bases not matched to a gene. Germline values: CDR1 SNHLY, CDR2 FYNNEI. CDR3 nucleotide sequence: TGTGCCAGCAGTGAAGAGGGACAGGGGAGTCAGCCCCAGCATTTT. Translated, it gives CASSEEGQGSQPQHF.

This sequence joins TRBV15 and TRBJ2-3; a weak D match, TRBD2 (5 bases). V lost 0 bases, J lost 2 bases, and 21 bases lay in between. The CDR3 runs to 19 residues. Germline CDR1 is LNHNV and CDR2 is YYDKDF (reference sequence). For the CDR3, the DNA is TGTGCCACCAGCAGAGATAACATCAGATTCAGCGGATCCACAGATACGCAGTATTTT. It yields the protein CATSRDNIRFSGSTDTQYF.

The V and J genes are TRBV6-1 and TRBJ1-2, with D unclear. The CDR3 runs 16 residues. The germline V gene encodes CDR1 MNHNS and CDR2 SASEGT. The V and J ends lost 2 bases and 2 bases respectively, with 15 bases between them. CDR3 region: CASSELWRGNNYGYTF. CDR3 sequence (DNA): TGTGCCAGCAGTGAATTATGGCGAGGGAACAACTATGGCTACACCTTC.

The rearrangement joins TRBV28 to TRBJ1-6; weak D call: TRBD1 (5 bases). This CDR3 has 15 residues. Trimming removed 5 bases from V and 3 bases from J, with 11 bases in between. The germline V gene encodes CDR1 MDHEN and CDR2 SYDVKM. CDR3 sequence reads: CASSLRGGYNSPLHF. The CDR3 nucleotides are TGTGCCAGCAGTCTGCGGGGCGGCTATAATTCACCCCTCCACTTT.

This clone has just one count. The V call is TRBV20-1, the J call TRBJ1-6, with D possibly matching TRBD1 (5 bases). Trimming took 3 bases from V and 6 from J, leaving 12 bases between them. The germline CDR1 and CDR2 sequences are DFQATT and SNEGSKA (reference sequence). The CDR3 has 14 residues. CDR3 bases: TGCAGTGCTAGTAACAGGTCTGGTAATTCACCCCTCCACTTT. The encoded protein is CSASNRSGNSPLHF.

In its sample, this clone was seen once. The CDR3 loop is CASSLGQGETQYF. CDR3 in DNA: TGTGCCAGCAGCCTAGGACAGGGCGAGACCCAGTACTTC. V usage is TRBV5-4 and J usage is TRBJ2-5; 8 nucleotides agree with TRBD1. The ends lost 4 bases at V and 5 bases at J; junction bases unmatched: 4. Germline values: CDR1 SGHNT, CDR2 YYREEE (reference sequence). The CDR3 spans 13 residues.

This rearrangement joins TRBV27 to TRBJ1-2, with 7 bases lining up with TRBD1. This CDR3 region has 14 residues. Germline CDR1 is MNHEY and CDR2 is SMNVEV (reference sequence). V was pared by 2 bases and J by 6 bases, with 6 bases of the junction left unmatched. The CDR3 protein is CASSLTWDSHGYTF. Written as DNA, the CDR3 is TGTGCCAGCAGTTTAACGTGGGACAGTCATGGCTACACCTTC.

The chain recombines TRBV30 with TRBJ1-3, with 10 bases that match TRBD1. The CDR3 runs to 20 residues. Trimming cost V 0 bases and J 0 bases; bases outside gene matches: 14. From germline, CDR1 is GTSNPN and CDR2 SVGIG (reference sequence). CDR3 sequence (DNA): TGTGCCTGGAGTGTACGCCTTAGACAGGGGGCTTCGAGCTCTGGAAACACCATATATTTT. This encodes CAWSVRLRQGASSSGNTIYF.

This clone has only a few counts. The chain recombines TRBV19 with TRBJ2-7; 7 bases are shared with TRBD2. The CDR3 has 16 amino acids. The germline V gene encodes CDR1 LNHDA and CDR2 SQIVND (reference sequence). The V segment lost 4 bases and the J segment 0 bases; nucleotides outside the gene matches: 9. CDR3 bases: TGTGCCAGTAGTACCCCGGGAGGATCGAGCTCCTACGAGCAGTACTTC. This translates into CASSTPGGSSSYEQYF.

This clone appeared a few times. The CDR3 sequence is CASSKQLAASTDTQYF. Here the CDR3 DNA reads TGTGCCAGCAGCAAACAACTAGCCGCGAGCACAGATACGCAGTATTTT. The chain uses TRBV5-4 and TRBJ2-3, with D maybe TRBD2 (6 bases). CDR3 size: 16 residues. The V gene lost 4 bases and the J gene lost 0 bases, with 15 bases spanning the gap. The germline V gene encodes CDR1 SGHNT and CDR2 YYREEE (reference sequence).

The CDR3 protein is CASSQGLNGEQYF. The DNA for the CDR3 is TGTGCCAGCAGCCAGGGTCTTAACGGGGAGCAGTACTTC. This chain uses TRBV3-1 (or the pseudogene TRBV3-2) with TRBJ2-7, with D unclear. Trimming left V 3 bases short and J 7 bases short, with 13 bases between. The CDR3 has 13 residues. Germline V CDR1 and CDR2: LGHDT, YNNKEL (reference sequence).

The J gene is TRBJ2-7, the V gene TRBV11-2; D is perhaps TRBD1 (6 bases). CDR1 and CDR2 (germline): SGHAT, FQNNGV. CDR3 length: 15 residues. With 5 bases removed from V and 2 bases from J, the gap between germline ends came to 16 bases. This CDR3 reads CASSPGTSIPYEQYF. The DNA of the CDR3 is TGTGCCAGCAGCCCCGGGACATCTATTCCCTACGAGCAGTACTTC.

The genes are TRBV29-1 and TRBJ2-5, with TRBD2 matching over 10 bases. The CDR3 has 14 amino acids. The ends lost 7 bases at V and 5 bases at J; junction bases unmatched: 10. Per germline, CDR1 SQVTM and CDR2 ANQGSEA. As DNA, the CDR3 is TGCAGCGGATCTAGCGGGAGTTTAACGGAGACCCAGTACTTC. Its translation is CSGSSGSLTETQYF.

The chain is built from TRBV29-1 and TRBJ1-1; 7 nucleotides match TRBD1. The CDR3 runs 13 residues. Germline values: CDR1 SQVTM, CDR2 ANQGSEA. After removal of 5 bases from V and 4 bases from J, the junction contained 7 bases not matched to a gene. Written as DNA, the CDR3 is TGCAGCGTTACCAGGGGGGATTCCACTGAAGCTTTCTTT. This translates into CSVTRGDSTEAFF.

V is TRBV2 and J is TRBJ2-7, with unresolved D. Germline V gene data show CDR1 as SNHLY and CDR2 as FYNNEI. The V end was cut by 5 bases, the J end by 2 bases, with 7 bases between. The CDR3 loop spans 12 amino acids. CDR3 in amino acids: CASSFQAYEQYF. CDR3 bases: TGTGCCAGCAGTTTCCAGGCCTACGAGCAGTACTTC. Full variable domain (missing parts from reference TRBV2 and TRBJ2-7): EPEVTQTPSHQVTQMGQEVILRCVPISNHLYFYWYRQILGQKVEFLVSFYNNEISEKSEIFDDQFSVERPDGSNFTLKIRSTKLEDSAMYFCASSFQAYEQYFGPGTRLTVT.

This sequence joins TRBV2 and TRBJ1-1, with TRBD1 matching 7 bases. Looked up from germline, CDR1 is SNHLY and CDR2 is FYNNEI. V gave up 7 bases and J gave up 7 bases; unmatched junction bases: 9. The CDR3 covers 13 residues. The CDR3 spells CASIARGANEAFF. The CDR3 nucleotides read TGTGCCAGCATCGCCAGGGGGGCCAATGAAGCTTTCTTT.

The chain recombines TRBV5-6 with TRBJ2-4; D gene unclear. The germline V and J ends were trimmed by 4 bases and 0 bases, with 17 bases remaining between them. CDR3 length: 17 residues. Germline CDR1 reads SGHDT; CDR2 reads YYEEEE. The CDR3 is CASSPSGASLAKNIQYF. In DNA, the CDR3 is TGTGCCAGCAGCCCGAGTGGAGCCAGCTTAGCCAAAAACATTCAGTACTTC. Drawing the rest from reference TRBV5-6 and TRBJ2-4, the complete variable domain is DAGVTQSPTHLIKTRGQQVTLRCSPKSGHDTVSWYQQALGQGPQFIFQYYEEEERQRGNFPDRFSGHQFPNYSSELNVNALLLGDSALYLCASSPSGASLAKNIQYFGAGTRLSVL.

The V call is TRBV28, the J call TRBJ1-5; TRBD1 is a possible D gene (5 bases). The germline gives CDR1 MDHEN, CDR2 SYDVKM. There are 15 residues in the CDR3. V gave up 7 bases and J gave up 4 bases, with 17 bases separating them. As DNA, the CDR3 is TGTGCCAGCAATTTTGCGGGGGGTAGAAATCAGCCCCAGCATTTT. This codes for CASNFAGGRNQPQHF.

The V gene is TRBV28, the J gene TRBJ1-1, with D perhaps matching TRBD1 (5 bases). The CDR3 loop spans 14 amino acids. V was pared by 7 bases and J by 0 bases, with 12 bases between. Germline values: CDR1 MDHEN, CDR2 SYDVKM. DNA for the CDR3: TGTGCCAGCATCATTGGGGGGTTGAACACTGAAGCTTTCTTT. Translating gives CASIIGGLNTEAFF.

The chain links TRBV19 to TRBJ2-1, with 9 positions matching TRBD1. Germline CDR1 reads LNHDA; CDR2 reads SQIVND (reference sequence). Germline trimming cut 4 bases from V and 7 bases from J; bases unmatched to any gene: 11. The CDR3 has 16 amino acids. The CDR3 DNA reads as TGTGCCAGTAGTAGGTTTTTCGGGACAGGGCTGAATGAGCAGTTCTTC. Amino acids: CASSRFFGTGLNEQFF.

The V and J genes are TRBV2 and TRBJ1-1; possibly TRBD1 for D (5 bases). The length of the CDR3 is 15 residues. The ends were cut back, 7 bases at V and 4 bases at J, with 19 bases in the middle. In germline, CDR1 is SNHLY, CDR2 FYNNEI. CDR3 region: CASTKQGNGGTEAFF. CDR3 nucleotides: TGTGCCAGCACAAAGCAGGGCAACGGGGGCACTGAAGCTTTCTTT.

The J gene is TRBJ2-1, the V gene TRBV28, with TRBD2 identical over 14 bases. With V trimmed by 4 bases and J by 0 bases, 8 bases remained unmatched. Germline CDR1 and CDR2: MDHEN and SYDVKM. The CDR3 has 19 amino acids. For the CDR3, the DNA is TGTGCCAGCAGTTCAGGACTAGCGGGAGGCGCGAGCTCCTACAATGAGCAGTTCTTC. It encodes CASSSGLAGGASSYNEQFF.

This rearrangement joins TRBV19 to TRBJ1-4; D remains ambiguous. The V end lost 7 bases, the J end lost 0 bases, and 12 bases lay between the germline ends. This CDR3 has 15 residues. Germline assignment: CDR1 LNHDA and CDR2 SQIVND (reference sequence). DNA of the CDR3: TGTGCCAGTACCCCTTGGGCTGCAACTAATGAAAAACTGTTTTTT. Amino acids: CASTPWAATNEKLFF.

The genes are TRBV9 and TRBJ2-2; 9 bases are a match to TRBD2. Germline lookup yields CDR1 SGDLS and CDR2 YYNGEE. The CDR3 contains 14 residues. V shed 2 bases and J 5 bases; nucleotides not matched to a gene: 1. The DNA for the CDR3 is TGTGCCAGCAGCGTGCTAGCGGGGACCGGGGAGCTGTTTTTT. This codes for CASSVLAGTGELFF.

The chain carries TRBV7-2 and TRBJ2-7, with D possibly being TRBD1 (5 bases). The CDR3 loop spans 14 amino acids. Trimming took off 5 bases at V and 2 bases at J, with 13 bases between the two ends. Germline-derived CDR1 and CDR2 are SGHTA and FQGNSA. Here the CDR3 reads CASSRNRIAYEQYF. The CDR3 coding sequence is TGTGCCAGCAGCCGCAACAGGATAGCCTACGAGCAGTACTTC.